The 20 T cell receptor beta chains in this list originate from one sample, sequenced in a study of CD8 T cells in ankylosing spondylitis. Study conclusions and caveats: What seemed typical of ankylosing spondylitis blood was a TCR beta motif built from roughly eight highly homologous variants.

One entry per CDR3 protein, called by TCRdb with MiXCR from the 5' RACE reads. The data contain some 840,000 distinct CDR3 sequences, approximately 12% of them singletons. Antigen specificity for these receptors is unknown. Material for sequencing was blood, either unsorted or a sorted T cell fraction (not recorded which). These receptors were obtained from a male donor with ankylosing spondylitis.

CDR3 region: CSVQTAYEQYF. The CDR3 DNA reads TGCAGTGTCCAGACCGCCTACGAGCAGTACTTC. The V and J genes are TRBV20-1 and TRBJ2-7; D ambiguous. Germline V gene lookup returns CDR1 DFQATT and CDR2 SNEGSKA (reference sequence). The CDR3 covers 11 residues. V was trimmed by 7 bases and J by 2 bases, leaving 9 bases between them.

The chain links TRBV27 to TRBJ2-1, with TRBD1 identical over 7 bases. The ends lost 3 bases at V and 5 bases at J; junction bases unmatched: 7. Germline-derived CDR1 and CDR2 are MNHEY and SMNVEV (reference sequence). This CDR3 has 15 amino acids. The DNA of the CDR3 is TGTGCCAGCAGTTTCCTGGGACAGAATAACAATGAGCAGTTCTTC. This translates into CASSFLGQNNNEQFF.

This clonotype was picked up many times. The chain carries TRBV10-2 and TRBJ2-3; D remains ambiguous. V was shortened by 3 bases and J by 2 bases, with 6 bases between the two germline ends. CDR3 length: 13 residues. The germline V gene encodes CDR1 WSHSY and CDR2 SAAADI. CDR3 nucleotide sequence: TGCGCCAGCAGTGACCACACCACAGATACGCAGTATTTT. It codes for CASSDHTTDTQYF.

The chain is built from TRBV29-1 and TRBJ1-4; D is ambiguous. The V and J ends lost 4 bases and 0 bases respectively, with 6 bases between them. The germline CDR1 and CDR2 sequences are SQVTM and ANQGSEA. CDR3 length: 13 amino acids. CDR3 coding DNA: TGCAGCGTTGCAGGTTCAACTAATGAAAAACTGTTTTTT. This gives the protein CSVAGSTNEKLFF. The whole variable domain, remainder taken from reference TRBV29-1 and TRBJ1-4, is SAVISQKPSRDICQRGTSLTIQCQVDSQVTMMFWYRQQPGQSLTLIATANQGSEATYESGFVIDKFPISRPNLTFSTLTVSNMSPEDSSIYLCSVAGSTNEKLFFGSGTQLSVL.

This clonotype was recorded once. The CDR3: CASSAQGRYEQYF. As DNA, the CDR3 is TGCGCCAGCAGCGCCCAGGGGCGCTACGAGCAGTACTTC. The rearrangement uses TRBV5-1 and TRBJ2-7; tentatively, D is TRBD1 (6 bases). In germline, CDR1 is SGHRS, CDR2 YFSETQ. CDR3 length: 13 amino acids. V lost 4 bases to trimming and J lost 3 bases, with 11 bases between them.

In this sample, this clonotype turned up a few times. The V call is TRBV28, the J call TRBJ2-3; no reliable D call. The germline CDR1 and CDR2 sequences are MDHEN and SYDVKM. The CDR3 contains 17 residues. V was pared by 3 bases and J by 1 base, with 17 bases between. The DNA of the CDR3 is TGTGCCAGCAGTTTCCCTCGACTGCTTAGGGGCACAGATACGCAGTATTTT. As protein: CASSFPRLLRGTDTQYF.

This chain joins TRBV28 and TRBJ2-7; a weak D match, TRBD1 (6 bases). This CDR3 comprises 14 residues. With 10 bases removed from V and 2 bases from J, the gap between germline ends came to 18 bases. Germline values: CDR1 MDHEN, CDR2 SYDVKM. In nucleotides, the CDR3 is TGTGCCACCCATCCAACAGGGCGGACCTACGAGCAGTACTTC. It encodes CATHPTGRTYEQYF.

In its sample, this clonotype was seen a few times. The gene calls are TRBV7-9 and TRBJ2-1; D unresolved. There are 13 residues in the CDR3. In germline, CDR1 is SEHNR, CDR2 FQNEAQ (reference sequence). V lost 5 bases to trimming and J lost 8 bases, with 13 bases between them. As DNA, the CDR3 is TGTGCCAGCAGCCCCGATAGGTACCATGAGCAGTTCTTC. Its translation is CASSPDRYHEQFF.

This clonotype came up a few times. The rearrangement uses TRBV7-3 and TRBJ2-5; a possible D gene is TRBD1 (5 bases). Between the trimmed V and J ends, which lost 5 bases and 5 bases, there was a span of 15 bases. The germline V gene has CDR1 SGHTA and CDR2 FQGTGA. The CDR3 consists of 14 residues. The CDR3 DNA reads TGTGCCAGCAGCCCGGGTGGGGCAGGGGAGACCCAGTACTTC. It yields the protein CASSPGGAGETQYF.

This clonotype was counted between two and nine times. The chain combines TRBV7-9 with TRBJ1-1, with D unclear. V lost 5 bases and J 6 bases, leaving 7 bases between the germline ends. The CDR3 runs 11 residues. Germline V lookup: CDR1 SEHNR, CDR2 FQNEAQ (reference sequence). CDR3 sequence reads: CASSPSAEAFF. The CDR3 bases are TGTGCCAGCAGCCCCTCCGCTGAAGCTTTCTTT.

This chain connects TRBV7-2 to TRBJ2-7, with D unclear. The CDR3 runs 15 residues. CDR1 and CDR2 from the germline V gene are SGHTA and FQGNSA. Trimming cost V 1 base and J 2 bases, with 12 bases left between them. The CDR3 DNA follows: TGTGCCAGCAGCTTAGTTCCGGATAGCACCTACGAGCAGTACTTC. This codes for CASSLVPDSTYEQYF.

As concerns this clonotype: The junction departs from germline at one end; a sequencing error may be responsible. The DNA of the CDR3 is TGTGCTAGCAGCCCATCGGACTCATACAATGAGCAGTTCTTC. Translation: CASSPSDSYNEQFF. The rearrangement links TRBV7-7 to TRBJ2-1; possible D gene TRBD2, 5 bases. Germline-derived CDR1 and CDR2 are SSHAT and FNYEAQ (reference sequence). The CDR3 is made up of 14 amino acids. Filled out from reference TRBV7-7 and TRBJ2-1, the complete variable domain reads GAGVSQSPRYKVTKRGQDVTLRCDPISSHATLYWYQQALGQGPEFLTYFNYEAQPDKSGLPSDRFSAERPEGSISTLTIQRTEQRDSAMYRCASSPSDSYNEQFFGPGTRLTVL.

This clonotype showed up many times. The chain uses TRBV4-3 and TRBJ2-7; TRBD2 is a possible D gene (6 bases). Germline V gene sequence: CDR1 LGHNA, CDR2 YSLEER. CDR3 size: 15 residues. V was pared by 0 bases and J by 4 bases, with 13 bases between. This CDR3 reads CASSQDSRGGYEQYF. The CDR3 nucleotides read TGCGCCAGCAGCCAAGATTCTCGCGGAGGGTACGAGCAGTACTTC.

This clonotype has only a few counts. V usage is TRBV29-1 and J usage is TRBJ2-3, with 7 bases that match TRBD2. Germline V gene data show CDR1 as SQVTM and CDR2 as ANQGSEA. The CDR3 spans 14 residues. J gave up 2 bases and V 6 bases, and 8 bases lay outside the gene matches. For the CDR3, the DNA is TGCAGCGTAGCGGGACCCGGGGACACAGATACGCAGTATTTT. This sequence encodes CSVAGPGDTDTQYF.

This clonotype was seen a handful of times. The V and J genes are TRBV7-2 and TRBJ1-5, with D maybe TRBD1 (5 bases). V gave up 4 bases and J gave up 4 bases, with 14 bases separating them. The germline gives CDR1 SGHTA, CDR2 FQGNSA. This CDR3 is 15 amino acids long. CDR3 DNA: TGTGCCAGCAGCTATAAGACGGGGCTGAATCAGCCCCAGCATTTT. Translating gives CASSYKTGLNQPQHF.

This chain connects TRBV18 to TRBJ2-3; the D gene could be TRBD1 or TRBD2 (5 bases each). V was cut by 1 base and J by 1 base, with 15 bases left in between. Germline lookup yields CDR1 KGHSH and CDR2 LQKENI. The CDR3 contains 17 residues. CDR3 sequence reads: CASSPLLGGRGTDTQYF. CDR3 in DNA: TGTGCCAGCTCACCACTCCTTGGGGGAAGAGGCACAGATACGCAGTATTTT. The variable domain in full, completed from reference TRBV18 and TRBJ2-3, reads NAGVMQNPRHLVRRRGQEARLRCSPMKGHSHVYWYRQLPEEGLKFMVYLQKENIIDESGMPKERFSAEFPKEGPSILRIQQVVRGDSAAYFCASSPLLGGRGTDTQYFGPGTRLTVL.

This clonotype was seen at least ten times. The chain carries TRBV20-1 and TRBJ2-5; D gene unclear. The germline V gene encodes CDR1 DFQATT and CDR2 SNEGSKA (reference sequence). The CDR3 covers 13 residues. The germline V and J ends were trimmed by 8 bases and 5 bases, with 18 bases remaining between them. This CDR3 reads CSPRANKRETQYF. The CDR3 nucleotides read TGCAGTCCCCGGGCCAACAAGAGGGAGACCCAGTACTTC.

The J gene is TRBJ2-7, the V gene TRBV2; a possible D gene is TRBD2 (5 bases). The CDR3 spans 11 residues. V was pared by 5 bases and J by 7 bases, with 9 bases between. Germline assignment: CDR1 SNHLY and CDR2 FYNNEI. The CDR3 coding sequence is TGTGCCAGCAGTTACACGGGGGAGCAGTACTTC. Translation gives CASSYTGEQYF.

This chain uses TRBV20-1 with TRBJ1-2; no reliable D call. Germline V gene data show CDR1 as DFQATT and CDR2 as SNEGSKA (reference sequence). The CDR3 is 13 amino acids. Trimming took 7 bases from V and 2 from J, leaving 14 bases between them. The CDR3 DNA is TGCAGTGGAACCTTCCGGCAGAACTATGGCTACACCTTC. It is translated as CSGTFRQNYGYTF.

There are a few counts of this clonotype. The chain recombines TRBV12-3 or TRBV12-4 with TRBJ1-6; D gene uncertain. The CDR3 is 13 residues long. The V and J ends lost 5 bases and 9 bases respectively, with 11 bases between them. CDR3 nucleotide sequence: TGTGCCAGCAGTACCATCGCAGCTTCACCCCTCCACTTT. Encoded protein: CASSTIAASPLHF.